This T cell receptor beta chain stems from a study of response to subunit inactivated influenza vaccine. The sample holds many counts of this clonotype. The V end was cut by 5 bases, the J end by 0 bases, with 14 bases between. The CDR3 consists of 17 residues. CDR1 SGHTA and CDR2 FQGNSA come from the germline V gene. TCRdb processed the RT-PCR reads anew with MiXCR; each CDR3 protein has one entry. This table holds around 760,000 distinct CDR3 sequences, 14% found once. Sample: PBMCs from blood, taken 14 days before vaccination. This TCR came from a man between 50 and 59 years old who received an inactivated influenza vaccine. J is TRBJ2-6 and V is TRBV7-2; D could derive from TRBD1 or TRBD2 (5 bases each). The CDR3 bases are TGTGCCAGCAGCCCAGGGCCGGGGCGCTCTGGGGCCAACGTCCTGACTTTC. Its protein is CASSPGPGRSGANVLTF.